This entry describes one T cell receptor beta chain. Antigen specificity is unknown. The data are from a study of identical twins. One entry per CDR3 protein, called by TCRdb with MiXCR from the 5' RACE reads. The table includes around 370,000 distinct CDR3 sequences, roughly 9% detected once. The CDR3 totals 15 residues. The germline CDR1 and CDR2 sequences are SGHKS and YYEKEE (reference sequence). Trimming left V 4 bases short and J 3 bases short, with 14 bases between. General observations from the study: Insertions ran lower in abundant cord blood beta clonotypes, though not in memory repertoires. There is a chance that invariant MAIT and iNKT cells partially muddied zero-insertion analyses. Modelling underestimated the level of out-of-frame TCR alpha sharing observed in monozygotic twins.

The chain couples TRBV5-5 to TRBJ2-4; D not certain. The source is a woman between 45 and 60 years old in good health. The sample was naive T cells sorted from blood. This CDR3 is CASSGGGMGKNIQYF. The CDR3, as DNA: TGTGCCAGCAGCGGCGGTGGGATGGGCAAAAACATTCAGTACTTC.